Listed below are T cell receptor beta chains from one sample, sequenced in a study of CD8 T cells in Susac syndrome. Each CDR3 protein is one row after TCRdb ran MiXCR on the immunoSEQ multiplex PCR reads. Of around 200,000 distinct CDR3 sequences detected, roughly 94% appear once; the ten largest clones hold 0.082%. Sequencing was performed on CD4+ T cells from PBMCs. The receptor source for this set is a human donor with multiple sclerosis. CDR3s include the opening cysteine and the closing phenylalanine or tryptophan. A D gene is named only where the DNA matches it firmly. Rows may omit the clone size; those that give it use once, few, many or a size class.

j_call | d_call | v_call | clone_size | cdr3_aa | cdr3_nt
TRBJ2-5 | TRBD2 | TRBV13 | NA | CASSSRGLTSSGTQYF | TGTGCCAGCAGCTCCCGGGGACTAACCAGCTCGGGGACCCAGTACTTC
TRBJ2-1 | TRBD2 | TRBV29-1 | few | CSSGGDYNEQFF | TGCAGCTCTGGGGGGGACTACAATGAGCAGTTCTTC
TRBJ2-5 | NA | TRBV7-9 | once | CASSPGSISAQYF | TGTGCCAGCAGCCCCGGATCTATAAGTGCCCAGTACTTC
TRBJ2-7 | NA | TRBV7-9 | NA | CATGDPSSYEQYF | TGTGCCACCGGAGACCCCAGCTCCTACGAGCAGTACTTC
TRBJ1-2 | TRBD1 | TRBV20-1 | NA | CSGTGGNYGYTF | TGCAGTGGGACAGGGGGGAACTATGGCTACACCTTC
TRBJ1-5 | NA | TRBV25-1 | NA | CASSGNDGYQPQHF | TGTGCCAGCAGTGGAAATGACGGTTATCAGCCCCAGCATTTT
TRBJ2-1 | NA | TRBV27 | NA | CASRRSKGGQFF | TGTGCCAGCAGGAGGTCTAAGGGGGGGCAGTTCTTC
TRBJ1-1 | NA | TRBV2 | NA | CASSARLGGTEAFF | TGTGCCAGCAGCGCCCGGTTAGGAGGGACTGAAGCTTTCTTT
TRBJ1-1 | NA | TRBV7-3 | once | CASSRGDGDTEAFF | TGTGCCAGCTCGCGGGGGGACGGGGACACTGAAGCTTTCTTT
TRBJ2-7 | TRBD2 | TRBV5-4 | NA | CASSPGLAGTYEQYF | TGTGCCAGCAGCCCGGGACTAGCGGGTACCTACGAGCAGTACTTC
TRBJ2-1 | NA | TRBV20-1 | NA | CSAIGQSSSYNEQFF | TGCAGTGCTATCGGACAGTCGAGCTCCTACAATGAGCAGTTCTTC
TRBJ2-1 | TRBD2 | TRBV20-1 | NA | CSATDLGSGVDNEQFF | TGCAGTGCTACCGACCTTGGAAGCGGGGTTGACAATGAGCAGTTCTTC
TRBJ1-2 | TRBD1 | TRBV28 | NA | CASSVSGGAGYTF | TGTGCCAGCAGCGTATCAGGGGGCGCGGGCTACACCTTC
TRBJ2-3 | NA | TRBV20-1 | NA | CSARDRGGESTDTQYF | TGCAGTGCTAGAGACCGGGGCGGGGAAAGCACAGATACGCAGTATTTT
TRBJ2-5 | NA | TRBV3-1 | NA | CASSQASARAGAPQYF | TGTGCCAGCAGCCAAGCGTCCGCCAGGGCAGGTGCGCCCCAGTACTTC
TRBJ1-5 | NA | TRBV12-3/TRBV12-4 | NA | CASSTSGASNQPQHF | TGTGCCAGCAGCACTTCGGGGGCTAGCAATCAGCCCCAGCATTTT
TRBJ1-3 | NA | TRBV4-1 | NA | CASSTRTDPGNTIYF | TGCGCCAGCAGCACTCGGACCGATCCCGGAAACACCATATATTTT
TRBJ1-2 | NA | TRBV30 | NA | CAWSRGQGYTF | TGTGCCTGGAGCCGAGGGCAGGGCTACACCTTC
TRBJ2-5 | TRBD2 | TRBV20-1 | NA | CSGSGGQETQYF | TGCAGTGGCTCGGGGGGGCAAGAGACCCAGTACTTC
TRBJ2-7 | NA | TRBV29-1 | NA | CSVQGTWEQYF | TGCAGCGTACAGGGTACTTGGGAGCAGTACTTC
TRBJ2-3 | NA | TRBV24-1 | once | CATRICTDTQYF | TGTGCCACCAGGATATGCACAGATACGCAGTATTTT
TRBJ1-2 | NA | TRBV6-5 | NA | CASSPNRAPWGYTF | TGTGCCAGCAGTCCGAACAGGGCTCCATGGGGCTACACCTTC
TRBJ2-3 | NA | TRBV7-2 | NA | CASSLLHDAGTDTQYF | TGTGCCAGCAGCTTACTGCATGACGCAGGCACAGATACGCAGTATTTT
TRBJ1-4 | TRBD1 | TRBV9 | NA | CASSATGGAGEKLFF | TGTGCCAGCAGCGCCACAGGGGGCGCGGGGGAAAAACTGTTTTTT
TRBJ2-1 | TRBD1 | TRBV28 | once | CASSYKPGQDLNEQFF | TGTGCCAGCAGTTACAAACCGGGACAGGATCTCAATGAGCAGTTCTTC
TRBJ1-2 | NA | TRBV30 | NA | CAWTPDGGNYGYTF | TGTGCCTGGACTCCGGACGGGGGGAACTATGGCTACACCTTC
TRBJ2-2 | TRBD1 | TRBV4-2 | NA | CASSQEGRGQEGLFF | TGTGCCAGCAGCCAAGAGGGCAGGGGGCAGGAAGGGCTGTTTTTT
TRBJ2-7 | NA | TRBV6-6 | NA | CAGSPGVTYEQYF | TGTGCCGGGAGCCCGGGGGTAACCTACGAGCAGTACTTC
TRBJ2-2 | NA | TRBV3-1 | NA | CASTEGSNTGELFF | TGTGCCAGCACCGAAGGCTCGAACACCGGGGAGCTGTTTTTT
TRBJ2-1 | NA | TRBV3-1 | NA | CASSPRTAEGEQFF | TGTGCCAGCAGCCCGAGGACCGCGGAAGGTGAGCAGTTCTTC
TRBJ1-2 | NA | TRBV30 | NA | CAWSVGVLGYTF | TGTGCCTGGAGTGTCGGGGTTCTGGGCTACACCTTC
TRBJ1-5 | NA | TRBV7-2 | NA | CASRLDGNQPQHF | TGTGCCAGTAGGTTGGACGGGAATCAGCCCCAGCATTTT
TRBJ1-6 | NA | TRBV14 | NA | CASSSESSYNSPLHF | TGTGCCAGCAGCTCGGAAAGCTCCTATAATTCACCCCTCCACTTT
TRBJ1-4 | NA | TRBV12-3/TRBV12-4 | NA | CASRLTEKLFF | TGTGCCAGCAGGCTCACTGAAAAACTGTTTTTT
TRBJ1-1 | NA | TRBV9 | NA | CASSGHQGTEAFF | TGTGCCAGCAGCGGGCACCAGGGCACTGAAGCTTTCTTT
TRBJ2-5 | TRBD1 | TRBV4-2 | NA | CASSLIGQGQETQYF | TGTGCCAGCAGCTTAATCGGACAGGGCCAAGAGACCCAGTACTTC
TRBJ1-2 | NA | TRBV7-2 | NA | CASSFEGGNYGYTF | TGTGCCAGCAGCTTCGAGGGAGGGAACTATGGCTACACCTTC
TRBJ1-2 | NA | TRBV15 | NA | CATSRDRGGRGYTF | TGTGCCACCAGCAGAGATCGGGGGGGCAGAGGCTACACCTTC
TRBJ2-1 | TRBD2 | TRBV5-4 | NA | CASSHSSGGPYNEQFF | TGTGCCAGCAGCCACTCTAGCGGGGGGCCCTACAATGAGCAGTTCTTC
TRBJ2-5 | TRBD1 | TRBV29-1 | NA | CIIHQGARETQYF | TGCATCATCCACCAGGGGGCGAGGGAGACCCAGTACTTC
TRBJ1-2 | NA | TRBV5-4 | NA | CASSLGTLSGYTF | TGTGCCAGCAGCCTCGGGACATTGAGTGGCTACACCTTC
TRBJ2-7 | NA | TRBV30 | NA | CAWSLGGEQYF | TGTGCCTGGAGTTTAGGGGGCGAGCAGTACTTC
TRBJ2-1 | TRBD1 | TRBV25-1 | NA | CASHRDRGFNEQFF | TGTGCCAGCCACCGGGACAGGGGCTTCAATGAGCAGTTCTTC
TRBJ2-3 | NA | TRBV20-1 | NA | CSARPGVLDTQYF | TGCAGTGCTAGACCTGGGGTTTTGGATACGCAGTATTTT
TRBJ1-5 | TRBD1 | TRBV7-8 | NA | CASGAHRGPSNQPQHF | TGTGCCAGCGGCGCCCACAGGGGCCCTAGCAATCAGCCCCAGCATTTT
TRBJ1-1 | NA | TRBV15 | NA | CATSRVVGTEAFF | TGTGCCACCAGCAGAGTGGTGGGCACTGAAGCTTTCTTT
TRBJ2-3 | NA | TRBV20-1 | NA | CSARDEKDHTDTQYF | TGCAGTGCTAGAGATGAAAAGGACCACACAGATACGCAGTATTTT
TRBJ1-5 | NA | TRBV3-1 | once | CASSQTQISTPQHF | TGTGCCAGCAGCCAAACCCAGATTTCAACGCCCCAGCATTTT
TRBJ2-5 | TRBD2 | TRBV20-1 | NA | CSARDAGGEGETQYF | TGCAGTGCTAGAGATGCGGGGGGCGAGGGCGAGACCCAGTACTTC
TRBJ2-2 | NA | TRBV5-4 | once | CASSLVTHAGELFF | TGTGCCAGCAGCTTGGTCACTCATGCCGGGGAGCTGTTTTTT